This T cell receptor beta chain was observed in a study of OX40 agonist ivuxolimab in advanced cancers. About the investigation overall: Ivuxolimab was an agonistic, fully human IgG2 monoclonal antibody directed against OX40 (CD134), a costimulatory receptor. Of the roughly 51 patients in dose escalation, 19 had hepatocellular carcinoma, some 15 had melanoma, 9 had renal cell carcinoma and 9 had head and neck cancer. The paper describes the monotherapy dose-escalation part (N of about 55 patients) of the phase I trial of ivuxolimab. Prior anti-PD-1, anti-PD-L1 or anti-CTLA-4 therapy was permitted, and checkpoint inhibitors had been received by more than 35% of dose-escalation patients. Partial responses occurred in three dose-escalation patients, of whom one had hepatocellular carcinoma and two had cutaneous melanoma. The purpose of peripheral TCRbeta sequencing was to test whether ivuxolimab changed TCR sequence diversity and led to clonal T-cell expansion. Intravenous ivuxolimab was administered to patients every 2 weeks at six dose levels: 0.01, 0.1, 0.3, 1.5, 3 and 10 mg/kg. A male proportion of around 81% and a mean age of around 60 years, ranging from about 23 to 90, were recorded for the dose-escalation cohort.

Results and caveats for the whole study, not just this receptor: Partial responders in the 0.1-3.0 mg/kg groups had among the lowest normalized peripheral clonal expansion, especially among CD8+ T cells. Antigen specificity was not determined for the clonally expanded peripheral T cells. Low levels of normalized T-cell clonal expansion were also seen in some patients who did not respond. After ivuxolimab, expanded clones were on average more numerous among CD8+ T cells than among CD4+ T cells. At doses of 0.1 to 3.0 mg/kg, clonal expansion of both CD4+ and CD8+ T cells in blood was seen between baseline and week 6.

Patients with autoimmune disease history or receiving systemic immunosuppression were excluded from the trial. Peripheral blood for TCR sequencing was collected from all dose cohorts at baseline, on cycle 4 day 1, and on cycle 7 day 1. The samples were taken from a phase I, first-in-human, multicenter, open-label dose-escalation trial of ivuxolimab. Adults with locally advanced or metastatic head and neck squamous cell, hepatocellular, melanoma or renal cell carcinoma were enrolled in the trial. Before TCR sequencing, CD4+ and CD8+ T cells were separately sorted from peripheral blood. In regard to this clone: Its antigen is unknown. Within one base of it there is no much larger clone, and no base qualities were kept.

To sequence the TCRbeta CDR3 region, genomic DNA was isolated from the sorted cells. The immunoSEQ Assay was used for sequencing of TCRbeta CDR3 regions. Entries here come from immuneACCESS through TCRdb and include only in-frame sequences with V and J called. Some clones fail to appear in such tables; in the studies checked, an unresolved V gene covers under half of the shortfall, and the cause of the remainder is unknown. The sample table lists 20,000 to 30,000 clones, about 85% of them with a count of one. Of the sample, 15% to 20% is held by the ten largest clones. Trimming takes 6 bases from V and 8 bases from J, and the germline ends sit 32 bases apart. CDR1 and CDR2 (MDHEN, SYDVKM) derive from the germline V gene. From the cysteine through the phenylalanine, the CDR3 covers 19 amino acids. The only DNA kept is the CDR3, 57 bases in frame from the first base.

The source of this sequence is an adult with an advanced solid tumor such as melanoma, head and neck, liver or kidney cancer. In this chain, TRBV28 is recombined with TRBJ2-4; TRBD2 might be the D gene, on 6 matching bases. The sample consisted of CD4+ or CD8+ T cells sorted from blood, taken in a trial of the OX40 agonist ivuxolimab. The DNA reads TGTGCCAGCAGCAACCCTCTGAACCCGCTAGCGCTCAAGGCGGACATTCAGTACTTC. Protein translation: CASSNPLNPLALKADIQYF.